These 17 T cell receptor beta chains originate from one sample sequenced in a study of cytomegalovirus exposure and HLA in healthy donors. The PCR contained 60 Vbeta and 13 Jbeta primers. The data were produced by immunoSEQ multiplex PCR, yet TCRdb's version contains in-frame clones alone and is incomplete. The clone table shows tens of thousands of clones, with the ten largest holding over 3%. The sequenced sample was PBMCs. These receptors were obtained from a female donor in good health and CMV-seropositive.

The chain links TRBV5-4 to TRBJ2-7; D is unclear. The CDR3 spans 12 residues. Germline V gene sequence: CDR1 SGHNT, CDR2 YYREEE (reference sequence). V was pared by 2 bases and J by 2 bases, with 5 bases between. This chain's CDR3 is CASSFTPYEQYF. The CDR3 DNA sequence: TGTGCCAGCAGCTTCACACCCTACGAGCAGTACTTC.

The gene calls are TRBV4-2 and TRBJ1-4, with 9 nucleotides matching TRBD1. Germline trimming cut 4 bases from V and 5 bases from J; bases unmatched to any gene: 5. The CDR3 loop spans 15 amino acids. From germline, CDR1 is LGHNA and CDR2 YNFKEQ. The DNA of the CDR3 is TGTGCCAGCAGCCCGGGACAGGGCGGAAATGAAAAACTGTTTTTT. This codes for CASSPGQGGNEKLFF.

Here the CDR3 DNA reads TGCAGCGTTGGGCGTTCGGGGGGCCTATCAGATACGCAGTATTTT. Translated: CSVGRSGGLSDTQYF. The gene calls are TRBV29-1 and TRBJ2-3, with D possibly matching TRBD2 (7 bases). This CDR3 spans 15 amino acids. Trimming took off 4 bases at V and 4 bases at J, with 18 bases between the two ends. Germline V CDR1 and CDR2: SQVTM, ANQGSEA.

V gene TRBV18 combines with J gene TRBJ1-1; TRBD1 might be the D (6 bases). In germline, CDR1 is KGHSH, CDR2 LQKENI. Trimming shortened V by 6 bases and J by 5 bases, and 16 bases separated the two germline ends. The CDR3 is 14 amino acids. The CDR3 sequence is CASSPERQVTEAFF. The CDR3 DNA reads TGTGCCAGCTCTCCGGAGAGACAGGTAACTGAAGCTTTCTTT.

CDR3: CASSQVGREGEQYF. The CDR3 nucleotides are TGCGCCAGCAGCCAAGTAGGCAGGGAGGGCGAGCAGTACTTC. The gene calls are TRBV4-1 and TRBJ2-7; 7 bases map to TRBD2. From germline, CDR1 is MGHRA and CDR2 YSYEKL. Trimming cost V 1 base and J 6 bases; bases outside gene matches: 6. CDR3 size: 14 residues.

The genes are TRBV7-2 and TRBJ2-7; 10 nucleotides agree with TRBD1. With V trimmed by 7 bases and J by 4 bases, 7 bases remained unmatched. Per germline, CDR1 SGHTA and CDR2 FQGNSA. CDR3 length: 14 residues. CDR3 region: CASMGDRGSYEQYF. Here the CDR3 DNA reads TGTGCCAGCATGGGGGACAGGGGAAGTTACGAGCAGTACTTC.

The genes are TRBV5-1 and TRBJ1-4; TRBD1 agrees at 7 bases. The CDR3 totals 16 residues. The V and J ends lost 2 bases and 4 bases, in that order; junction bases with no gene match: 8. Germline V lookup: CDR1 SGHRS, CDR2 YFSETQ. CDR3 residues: CASSLQRTGHNEKLFF. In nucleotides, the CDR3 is TGCGCCAGCAGCTTACAGAGGACAGGTCATAATGAAAAACTGTTTTTT.

The CDR3 here is CAAGGPGYGYTF. The CDR3 DNA is TGTGCCGCGGGGGGACCGGGCTATGGCTACACCTTC. This sequence joins TRBV19 and TRBJ1-2, with a weak D call TRBD1 (5 bases). Trimming stripped 11 bases from V and 4 bases from J, with 14 bases between. This CDR3 spans 12 amino acids. Germline V lookup: CDR1 LNHDA, CDR2 SQIVND (reference sequence). The full variable domain, rest sourced from reference TRBV19 and TRBJ1-2, is DGGITQSPKYLFRKEGQNVTLSCEQNLNHDAMYWYRQDPGQGLRLIYYSQIVNDFQKGDIAEGYSVSREKKESFPLTVTSAQKNPTAFYLCAAGGPGYGYTFGSGTRLTVV.

In nucleotides, the CDR3 is TGCGCCAGCAGCTTTGGGATAGGGGACACCGGGGAGCTGTTTTTT. The encoded protein is CASSFGIGDTGELFF. J is TRBJ2-2 and V is TRBV5-1; D may be TRBD1 (5 bases). The V and J ends lost 2 bases and 3 bases respectively, with 11 bases between them. Germline loops: CDR1 SGHRS, CDR2 YFSETQ. This CDR3 contains 15 residues. Drawing the rest from reference TRBV5-1 and TRBJ2-2, the complete variable domain is KAGVTQTPRYLIKTRGQQVTLSCSPISGHRSVSWYQQTPGQGLQFLFEYFSETQRNKGNFPGRFSGRQFSNSRSEMNVSTLELGDSALYLCASSFGIGDTGELFFGEGSRLTVL.

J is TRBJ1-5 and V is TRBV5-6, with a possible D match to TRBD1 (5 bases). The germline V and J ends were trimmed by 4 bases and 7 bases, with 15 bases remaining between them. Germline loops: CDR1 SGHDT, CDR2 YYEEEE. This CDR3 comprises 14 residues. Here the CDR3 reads CASSRPGLAQPQHF. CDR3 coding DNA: TGTGCCAGCAGCCGACCGGGACTCGCGCAGCCCCAGCATTTT.

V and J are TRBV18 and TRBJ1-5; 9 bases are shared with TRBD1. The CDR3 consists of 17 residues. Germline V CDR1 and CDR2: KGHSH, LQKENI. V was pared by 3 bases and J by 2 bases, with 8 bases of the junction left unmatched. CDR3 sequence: CASSPLAGQGGNQPQHF. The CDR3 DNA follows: TGTGCCAGCTCACCGCTCGCGGGACAGGGAGGCAATCAGCCCCAGCATTTT. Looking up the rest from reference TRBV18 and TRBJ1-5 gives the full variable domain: NAGVMQNPRHLVRRRGQEARLRCSPMKGHSHVYWYRQLPEEGLKFMVYLQKENIIDESGMPKERFSAEFPKEGPSILRIQQVVRGDSAAYFCASSPLAGQGGNQPQHFGDGTRLSIL.

The CDR3 sequence is CASSQNTGDSNQPQHF. DNA of the CDR3: TGCGCCAGCAGCCAAAACACAGGAGATAGCAATCAGCCCCAGCATTTT. The rearrangement joins TRBV4-3 to TRBJ1-5; tentative D call: TRBD1 (5 bases). Germline-derived CDR1 and CDR2 are LGHNA and YSLEER. This CDR3 comprises 16 residues. V lost 2 bases and J lost 0, with 11 bases in between.

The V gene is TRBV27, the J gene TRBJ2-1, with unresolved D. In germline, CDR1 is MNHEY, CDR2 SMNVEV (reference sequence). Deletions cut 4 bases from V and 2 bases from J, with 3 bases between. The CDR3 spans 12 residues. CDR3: CASSSTYNEQFF. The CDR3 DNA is TGTGCCAGCAGTTCAACCTACAATGAGCAGTTCTTC.

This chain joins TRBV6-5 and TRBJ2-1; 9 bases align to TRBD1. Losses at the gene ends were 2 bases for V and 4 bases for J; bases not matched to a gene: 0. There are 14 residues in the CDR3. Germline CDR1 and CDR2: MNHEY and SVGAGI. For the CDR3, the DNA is TGTGCCAGCAGTTACGGGACAGGGTACAATGAGCAGTTCTTC. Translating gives CASSYGTGYNEQFF.

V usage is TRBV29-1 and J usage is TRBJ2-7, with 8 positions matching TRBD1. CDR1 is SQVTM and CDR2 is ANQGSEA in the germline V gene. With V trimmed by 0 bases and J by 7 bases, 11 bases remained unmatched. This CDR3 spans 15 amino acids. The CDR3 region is CSVEDRNRGTLEQYF. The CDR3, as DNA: TGCAGCGTTGAAGATCGGAACAGGGGGACCTTGGAGCAGTACTTC.

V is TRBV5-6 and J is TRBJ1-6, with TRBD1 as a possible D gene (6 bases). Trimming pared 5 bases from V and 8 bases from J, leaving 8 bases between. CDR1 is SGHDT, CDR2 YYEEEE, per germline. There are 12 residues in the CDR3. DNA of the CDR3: TGTGCCAGCAGTTGGGGGCATTCACCCCTCCACTTT. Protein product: CASSWGHSPLHF. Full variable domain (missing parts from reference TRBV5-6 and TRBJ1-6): DAGVTQSPTHLIKTRGQQVTLRCSPKSGHDTVSWYQQALGQGPQFIFQYYEEEERQRGNFPDRFSGHQFPNYSSELNVNALLLGDSALYLCASSWGHSPLHFGNGTRLTVT.

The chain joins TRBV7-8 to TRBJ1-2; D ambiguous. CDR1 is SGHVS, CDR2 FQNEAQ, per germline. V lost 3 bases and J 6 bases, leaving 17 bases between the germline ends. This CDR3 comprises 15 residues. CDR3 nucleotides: TGTGCCAGCAGCTTCAATGGACGGGGAGGCCATGGCTACACCTTC. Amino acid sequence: CASSFNGRGGHGYTF.